The source of this T cell receptor (beta chain) is a study of beta chain features in type 1 diabetes. Findings of the study overall: HLA influence on TCRB rearrangement stayed unresolved here. The VDJ junctions of type 1 diabetes patients carried fewer insertions and more deletions.

Remarks on this clone: No antigen is known for it. The same CDR3 is also encoded by other DNA sequences in this sample.

The CDR3 has 11 amino acids. CDR1 and CDR2 from the germline V gene are ENHRY and SYGVKD. V was shortened by 6 bases and J by 4 bases, with 6 bases between the two germline ends. Expressed TCRB transcripts were sequenced after all isolated RNA was converted to cDNA. Sequenced by immunoSEQ multiplex PCR; TCRdb stores in-frame clones only, minus some. The table records fewer than 500,000 clones, over 11% of them present only once. This chain links TRBV10-3 with TRBJ2-5; weak D call: TRBD2 (6 bases). What was sequenced was naive CD4+ T cells from blood. This TCR derives from a man aged 30-40 years in good health. The CDR3 sequence is CAIRGGETQYF. CDR3 bases: TGTGCCATCAGGGGAGGAGAGACCCAGTACTTC.